This T cell receptor beta chain was sequenced in a study of T cells after yellow fever vaccination. Overall study findings and caveats: The presence of abundant clonotypes contaminating from the bulk population was possible in FACS-sorted repertoires. A minor fraction of clonotypes spanned both CD4 and CD8 compartments.

With respect to this clonotype: Its antigen is still unknown.

Between the trimmed V and J ends, which lost 0 bases and 3 bases, there was a span of 9 bases. The CDR3 extends over 14 amino acids. CDR1 is SGHDT, CDR2 YYEEEE, per germline. The study made its TCR cDNA through 5'RACE template switching. That step introduced a universal primer site along with UMIs. A single record per CDR3 protein comes from TCRdb applying MiXCR to the 5' RACE reads. Of 250,000 to 400,000 distinct CDR3 sequences in the sample, approximately 4% are singletons; the top ten hold about 26%. The TCR was taken from a man younger than 35 who received the YFV17D yellow fever vaccine. Material: PBMCs, obtained 5 days after the yellow fever booster vaccination. The genes are TRBV5-6 and TRBJ1-2, with D unclear. The CDR3 sequence is CASSLGGRYYGYTF. The CDR3 DNA sequence: TGTGCCAGCAGCTTGGGCGGGAGATACTATGGCTACACCTTC.